This T cell receptor beta chain was identified in a study of blood T cell repertoires in COVID-19 (TCRdb year 2020). Looking at the study overall: Samples from collaborators originated in the United States, Italy and Spain and spanned both the acute and convalescent phases of COVID-19. The prospective study material was composed of cDNA or gDNA derived from T cells, B-cell-depleted T cells, or PBMCs. Subjects who had been exposed to COVID-19, were actively infected with it, or had recovered from it provided the deeply sampled blood TCRbeta repertoires that made up the dataset. The repertoires were released in a freely available public database meant as a resource for research on the immune response to SARS-CoV-2. The samples were drawn from the first 160 participants of the ongoing ImmuneRACE study and from roughly 1,300 subjects provided by 6 global collaborators. The sample metadata nearly always contained a de-identified subject ID, COVID-19 status, age in years and sex. HLA class I and class II types, where available, came from metadata supplied by the sample provider rather than from assay-based typing. Study-wide conclusions, independent of this receptor: How much clinical and demographic metadata was included differed by source and by participant, and the metadata was provided uncurated.

The germline V gene sets CDR1 to SQVTM and CDR2 to ANQGSEA. The CDR3 covers 15 residues, taking in both the cysteine and the phenylalanine. Kept here is only the CDR3 DNA, which spans 45 bases and is read in frame from base 1. After removal of 4 bases from V and 0 bases from J, the junction retains 4 bases not matched to a gene. Of note for this clone: Its binding antigen is unknown. The sample holds no much larger clone one base away, and base qualities are not on file.

TCRbeta CDR3 regions were amplified from genomic DNA using the immunoSEQ Assay, a bias-controlled multiplex PCR. The original pipeline was this. The number of nucleated cells in each sample was estimated from the amplification of reference gene primers within the assay. To quantify the absolute abundance of each unique TCRbeta CDR3 rearrangement, sequence reads were collapsed and filtered. For each sample, productive Simpson clonality was calculated by taking the square root of Simpson's diversity index across productive rearrangements. TCRdb mirrors the immuneACCESS table, restricted to in-frame sequences. Some clones are absent from its copies; in checked studies, under half trace to an unresolved V gene, and the reason for the others is unknown. The DNA gave D and trimming, while V, J and clone size come from that table. The sample table contains just over 650,000 clones; only one count was recorded for over 80% of them. Roughly 0.26% of the sample is in the top ten clones.

Collaborating institutions collected whole blood in K2EDTA tubes following their own protocols. For TCRbeta analysis, collaborator samples were shipped as frozen whole blood, as isolated PBMCs, or as DNA extracted from either sample type. Sequenced sample: peripheral blood. The origin of this receptor is a young woman with acute or convalescent COVID-19. This chain is built from TRBV29-1 and TRBJ2-2, and TRBD2 aligns with 8 junction nucleotides. The DNA sequence reads TGCAGCGTTGTCCAAGCGGGAGCGAACACCGGGGAGCTGTTTTTT. Translation gives CSVVQAGANTGELFF.